A selection of T cell receptor beta chains follows, all from one sample in a study of PD-L1 blockade in urothelial cancer. Profiled with immunoSEQ multiplex PCR; TCRdb holds only in-frame clones, not every one. The sample includes some 31,000 clones, around three quarters of them seen just once. The sample consisted of PBMCs, taken around atezolizumab (anti-PD-L1) treatment. The source is a man aged 70-80 years with urothelial cancer. Both conserved end residues are part of each CDR3. D genes are given only for firm matches. Some rows mark clone size as missing; the rest say once, few, many or name a class of expanded clone.

abundance: .; d_gene: TRBD2; j_gene: TRBJ2-3; v_gene: TRBV14; CDR3aa: CASSQRSSGEGKDTQYF; CDR3nt: TGTGCCAGCAGCCAACGGTCTAGCGGGGAAGGAAAGGATACGCAGTATTTT
abundance: .; d_gene: TRBD1; j_gene: TRBJ2-2; v_gene: TRBV5-1; CDR3aa: CASSLAGQGGNTGELFF; CDR3nt: TGCGCCAGCAGCTTGGCAGGACAGGGCGGGAACACCGGGGAGCTGTTTTTT
abundance: .; d_gene: .; j_gene: TRBJ1-2; v_gene: TRBV5-4; CDR3aa: CASSLAGGYGYTF; CDR3nt: TGTGCCAGCAGCTTGGCCGGGGGTTATGGCTACACCTTC
abundance: .; d_gene: .; j_gene: TRBJ1-1; v_gene: TRBV4-3; CDR3aa: CASSRRGGNTEAFF; CDR3nt: TGCGCCAGCAGCCGGAGGGGTGGGAACACTGAAGCTTTCTTT
abundance: .; d_gene: TRBD1; j_gene: TRBJ2-2; v_gene: TRBV4-2; CDR3aa: CASSPGGQGFGGELFF; CDR3nt: TGTGCCAGCAGCCCAGGGGGACAGGGGTTTGGCGGGGAGCTGTTTTTT
abundance: .; d_gene: .; j_gene: TRBJ2-3; v_gene: TRBV28; CDR3aa: CASSFPAGTDTQYF; CDR3nt: TGTGCCAGCAGTTTCCCGGCAGGGACAGATACGCAGTATTTT
abundance: .; d_gene: TRBD1; j_gene: TRBJ2-7; v_gene: TRBV7-2; CDR3aa: CASRRTPGQGEQYF; CDR3nt: TGTGCCAGCAGGAGGACGCCGGGACAGGGGGAACAGTACTTC
abundance: few; d_gene: .; j_gene: TRBJ2-7; v_gene: TRBV5-6; CDR3aa: CASSFGFDYEQYF; CDR3nt: TGTGCCAGCAGCTTCGGGTTCGACTACGAGCAGTACTTC
abundance: .; d_gene: TRBD1; j_gene: TRBJ2-1; v_gene: TRBV27; CDR3aa: CASSLPYRGEQFF; CDR3nt: TGTGCCAGCAGTTTACCCTACAGGGGTGAGCAGTTCTTC
abundance: .; d_gene: .; j_gene: TRBJ2-4; v_gene: TRBV19; CDR3aa: CASNTGLIQYF; CDR3nt: TGTGCCAGTAACACAGGCCTTATTCAGTACTTC
abundance: .; d_gene: .; j_gene: TRBJ2-3; v_gene: TRBV4-3; CDR3aa: CASSQDLHGSTDTQYF; CDR3nt: TGCGCCAGCAGCCAAGATCTGCACGGGAGCACAGATACGCAGTATTTT
abundance: .; d_gene: .; j_gene: TRBJ1-3; v_gene: TRBV4-1; CDR3aa: CASSQVWGRAGNTIYF; CDR3nt: TGCGCCAGCAGCCAAGTATGGGGCAGAGCTGGAAACACCATATATTTT
abundance: few; d_gene: .; j_gene: TRBJ2-7; v_gene: TRBV4-3; CDR3aa: CASSQESTITRSYEQYF; CDR3nt: TGCGCCAGCAGCCAAGAATCGACAATCACTAGGTCCTACGAGCAGTACTTC
abundance: .; d_gene: .; j_gene: TRBJ1-3; v_gene: TRBV4-2; CDR3aa: CASSQDRIGNTIYF; CDR3nt: TGTGCCAGCAGCCAAGACAGGATCGGAAACACCATATATTTT
abundance: .; d_gene: .; j_gene: TRBJ2-7; v_gene: TRBV15; CDR3aa: CATSRDLLGHGYEQYF; CDR3nt: TGTGCCACCAGCAGAGATCTATTGGGACATGGCTACGAGCAGTACTTC
abundance: few; d_gene: .; j_gene: TRBJ1-5; v_gene: TRBV4-1; CDR3aa: CASSNSDQPQHF; CDR3nt: TGCGCCAGCAGCAACTCTGATCAGCCCCAGCATTTT
abundance: .; d_gene: .; j_gene: TRBJ2-3; v_gene: TRBV6-6; CDR3aa: CASSYSLGDTQYF; CDR3nt: TGTGCCAGCAGTTACTCCCTCGGGGATACGCAGTATTTT
abundance: .; d_gene: TRBD1; j_gene: TRBJ2-1; v_gene: TRBV5-4; CDR3aa: CASSFLGGKGNEQFF; CDR3nt: TGTGCCAGCAGCTTTCTAGGGGGCAAGGGTAATGAGCAGTTCTTC
abundance: .; d_gene: .; j_gene: TRBJ2-7; v_gene: TRBV10-3; CDR3aa: CATVSSGEQYF; CDR3nt: TGTGCCACCGTATCTTCGGGCGAGCAGTACTTC
abundance: few; d_gene: .; j_gene: TRBJ2-2; v_gene: TRBV7-9; CDR3aa: CASSPPHGTPSYGELFF; CDR3nt: TGTGCCAGCAGCCCCCCCCACGGGACACCGTCGTACGGGGAGCTGTTTTTT
abundance: few; d_gene: .; j_gene: TRBJ1-5; v_gene: TRBV25-1; CDR3aa: CASSDGGRGSNQPQHF; CDR3nt: TGTGCCAGCAGTGATGGGGGCCGAGGTTCTAATCAGCCCCAGCATTTT
abundance: .; d_gene: TRBD2; j_gene: TRBJ2-3; v_gene: TRBV5-8; CDR3aa: CASSLRGSGRTDTQYF; CDR3nt: TGTGCCAGCAGCTTAAGGGGTAGCGGGCGCACAGATACGCAGTATTTT
abundance: .; d_gene: TRBD1; j_gene: TRBJ2-7; v_gene: TRBV10-3; CDR3aa: CAISELQGVHEQYF; CDR3nt: TGTGCCATCAGTGAGTTACAGGGGGTTCACGAGCAGTACTTC
abundance: .; d_gene: .; j_gene: TRBJ2-2; v_gene: TRBV19; CDR3aa: CASSSGTNTGELFF; CDR3nt: TGTGCCAGTAGTTCAGGGACGAACACCGGGGAGCTGTTTTTT
abundance: once; d_gene: TRBD1; j_gene: TRBJ2-7; v_gene: TRBV20-1; CDR3aa: CSARAGGEQYF; CDR3nt: TGCAGTGCTAGAGCAGGGGGCGAGCAGTACTTC
abundance: .; d_gene: TRBD1; j_gene: TRBJ1-4; v_gene: TRBV4-3; CDR3aa: CASSQDGTGEEKLFF; CDR3nt: TGCGCCAGCAGCCAAGACGGGACAGGGGAGGAAAAACTGTTTTTT
abundance: .; d_gene: TRBD2; j_gene: TRBJ2-3; v_gene: TRBV5-1; CDR3aa: CASSLAGLPGDTQYF; CDR3nt: TGCGCCAGCAGCTTAGCGGGACTCCCCGGAGATACGCAGTATTTT
abundance: .; d_gene: .; j_gene: TRBJ1-3; v_gene: TRBV18; CDR3aa: CASSPPLNRGNTIYF; CDR3nt: TGTGCCAGCTCACCACCATTGAACAGGGGAAACACCATATATTTT
abundance: .; d_gene: .; j_gene: TRBJ2-2; v_gene: TRBV10-3; CDR3aa: CAISVGAARNTGELFF; CDR3nt: TGTGCCATCAGTGTTGGGGCGGCAAGGAACACCGGGGAGCTGTTTTTT
abundance: once; d_gene: .; j_gene: TRBJ2-5; v_gene: TRBV30; CDR3aa: CAWKSSGSRETQYF; CDR3nt: TGTGCCTGGAAATCGTCCGGGAGTCGGGAGACCCAGTACTTC
abundance: .; d_gene: .; j_gene: TRBJ1-2; v_gene: TRBV6-1; CDR3aa: CASSQGSGYGYTF; CDR3nt: TGTGCCAGCAGTCAGGGGAGTGGTTATGGCTACACCTTC
abundance: .; d_gene: .; j_gene: TRBJ2-5; v_gene: TRBV18; CDR3aa: CASAGNLYQETQYF; CDR3nt: TGTGCCAGCGCGGGGAATCTGTACCAAGAGACCCAGTACTTC
abundance: .; d_gene: .; j_gene: TRBJ1-3; v_gene: TRBV27; CDR3aa: CASSLSGGSSGNTIYF; CDR3nt: TGTGCCAGCAGTTTATCGGGAGGATCCTCTGGAAACACCATATATTTT
abundance: .; d_gene: .; j_gene: TRBJ2-7; v_gene: TRBV10-3; CDR3aa: CAISESLTDYEQYF; CDR3nt: TGTGCCATCAGTGAGTCTCTGACAGACTACGAGCAGTACTTC
abundance: once; d_gene: TRBD2; j_gene: TRBJ2-5; v_gene: TRBV18; CDR3aa: CASSPRTSRETQYF; CDR3nt: TGTGCCAGCTCACCCCGGACTAGTAGGGAGACCCAGTACTTC
abundance: .; d_gene: .; j_gene: TRBJ2-1; v_gene: TRBV12-5; CDR3aa: CASGPPLEGYNNEQFF; CDR3nt: TGTGCTAGTGGTCCCCCCCTCGAGGGCTACAACAATGAGCAGTTCTTC
abundance: .; d_gene: TRBD1; j_gene: TRBJ2-5; v_gene: TRBV7-9; CDR3aa: CASSLGTGGHQETQYF; CDR3nt: TGTGCCAGCAGCTTAGGGACAGGGGGCCACCAAGAGACCCAGTACTTC
abundance: once; d_gene: .; j_gene: TRBJ1-1; v_gene: TRBV5-8; CDR3aa: CASSFRGELGAEAFF; CDR3nt: TGTGCCAGCAGCTTCAGGGGAGAATTGGGGGCTGAAGCTTTCTTT
abundance: few; d_gene: .; j_gene: TRBJ2-1; v_gene: TRBV13; CDR3aa: CASSRLGTNEQFF; CDR3nt: TGTGCCAGCAGCCGACTAGGAACTAATGAGCAGTTCTTC
abundance: .; d_gene: .; j_gene: TRBJ2-5; v_gene: TRBV28; CDR3aa: CASNTLQETQYF; CDR3nt: TGTGCCAGCAACACCCTCCAAGAGACCCAGTACTTC
abundance: .; d_gene: TRBD1; j_gene: TRBJ2-2; v_gene: TRBV28; CDR3aa: CASSSLQGWASGELFF; CDR3nt: TGTGCCAGCAGTTCTTTACAGGGGTGGGCCTCAGGGGAGCTGTTTTTT
abundance: .; d_gene: TRBD1; j_gene: TRBJ1-5; v_gene: TRBV28; CDR3aa: CASRGTVDIASQPQHF; CDR3nt: TGTGCCAGCAGGGGGACAGTTGATATAGCAAGTCAGCCCCAGCATTTT
abundance: .; d_gene: TRBD2; j_gene: TRBJ2-7; v_gene: TRBV5-5; CDR3aa: CASSLRRAGGNEQYF; CDR3nt: TGTGCCAGCTCCCTTAGGAGAGCGGGAGGAAACGAGCAGTACTTC
abundance: .; d_gene: TRBD1; j_gene: TRBJ1-2; v_gene: TRBV5-1; CDR3aa: CASSLAVFEGADYGYTF; CDR3nt: TGCGCCAGCAGCTTGGCCGTCTTCGAGGGGGCTGACTATGGCTACACCTTC
abundance: few; d_gene: TRBD1; j_gene: TRBJ1-2; v_gene: TRBV27; CDR3aa: CASSLRAGTGSGYTF; CDR3nt: TGTGCCAGCAGTTTAAGGGCCGGGACAGGGAGTGGCTACACCTTC
abundance: .; d_gene: TRBD2; j_gene: TRBJ2-1; v_gene: TRBV11-3; CDR3aa: CASSSTTSGRTYNEQFF; CDR3nt: TGTGCCAGCAGCTCCACAACTAGCGGGAGAACCTACAATGAGCAGTTCTTC
abundance: .; d_gene: .; j_gene: TRBJ1-5; v_gene: TRBV19; CDR3aa: CASSIRGLLEGNQPQHF; CDR3nt: TGTGCCAGTAGTATACGAGGTCTCCTCGAGGGCAATCAGCCCCAGCATTTT